This T cell receptor (beta chain) originates from a study of blood T cell repertoires in COVID-19. For the study at large: Whether acute or convalescent, the COVID-19 samples came from the United States, Italy and Spain. PBMCs, B-cell-depleted T cells, or T cells provided the cDNA or gDNA that made up the material.

In the original workflow: Estimates of nucleated cell counts were drawn from the amplification of reference gene primers. Clones were sequenced by immunoSEQ multiplex PCR, and TCRdb holds only the in-frame ones, with some missing. From that table come the V and J calls and clone size; the DNA was used to work out D and trimming. This repertoire shows roughly 330,000 clones, about 83% found once; its top ten account for about 1.2%. This clone was seen a handful of times. Germline lookup yields CDR1 MRHNA and CDR2 SNTAGT. This CDR3 contains 16 residues. Trimming cost V 0 bases and J 1 base; bases outside gene matches: 4.

The chain recombines TRBV6-4 with TRBJ2-3; 7 bases map to TRBD1. Sequenced material: peripheral blood. This clonotype originated in a woman in her forties or fifties with acute or convalescent COVID-19. The CDR3 region has the DNA TGTGCCAGCAGTGACTCGGAAGGGGGCGGCACAGATACGCAGTATTTT. It specifies CASSDSEGGGTDTQYF.